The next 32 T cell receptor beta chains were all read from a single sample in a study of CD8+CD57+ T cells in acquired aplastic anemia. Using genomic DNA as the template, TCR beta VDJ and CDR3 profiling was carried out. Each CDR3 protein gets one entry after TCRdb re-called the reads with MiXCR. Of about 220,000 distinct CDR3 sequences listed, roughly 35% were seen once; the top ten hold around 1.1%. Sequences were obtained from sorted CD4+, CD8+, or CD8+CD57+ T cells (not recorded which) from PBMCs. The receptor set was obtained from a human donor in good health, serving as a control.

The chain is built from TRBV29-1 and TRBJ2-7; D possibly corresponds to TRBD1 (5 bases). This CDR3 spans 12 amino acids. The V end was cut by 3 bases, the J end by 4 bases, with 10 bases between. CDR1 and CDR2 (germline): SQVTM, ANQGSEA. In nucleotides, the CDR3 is TGCAGCGTTGAGGGGCCTAATTACGAGCAGTACGTC. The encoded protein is CSVEGPNYEQYV.

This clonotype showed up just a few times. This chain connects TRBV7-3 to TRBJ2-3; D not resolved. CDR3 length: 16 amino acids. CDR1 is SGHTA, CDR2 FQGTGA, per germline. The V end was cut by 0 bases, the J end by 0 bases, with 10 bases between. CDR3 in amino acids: CASSLTPSPSTDTQYF. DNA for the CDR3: TGTGCCAGCAGCTTAACTCCCTCGCCGAGCACAGATACGCAGTATTTT.

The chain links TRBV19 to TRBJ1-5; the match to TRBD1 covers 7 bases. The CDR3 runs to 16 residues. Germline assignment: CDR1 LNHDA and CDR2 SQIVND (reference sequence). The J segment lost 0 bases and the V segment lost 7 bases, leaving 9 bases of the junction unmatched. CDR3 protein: CASTRARQGSNQPQHF. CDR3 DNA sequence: TGTGCCAGTACTCGCGCTCGACAGGGTAGCAATCAGCCCCAGCATTTT.

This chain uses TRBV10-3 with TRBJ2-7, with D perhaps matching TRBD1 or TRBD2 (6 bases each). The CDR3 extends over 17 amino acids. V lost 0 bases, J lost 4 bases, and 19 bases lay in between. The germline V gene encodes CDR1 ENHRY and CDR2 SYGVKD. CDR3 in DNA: TGTGCCATCAGTGAGTCGAACCTGGGCCAAGGGGGGTACGAGCAGTACTTC. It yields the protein CAISESNLGQGGYEQYF.

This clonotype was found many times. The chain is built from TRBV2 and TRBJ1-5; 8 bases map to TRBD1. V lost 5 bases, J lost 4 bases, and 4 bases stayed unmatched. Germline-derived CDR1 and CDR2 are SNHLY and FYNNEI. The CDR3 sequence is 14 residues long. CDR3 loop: CASSTYRGNQPQHF. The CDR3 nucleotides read TGTGCCAGCAGTACTTACAGGGGGAATCAGCCCCAGCATTTT.

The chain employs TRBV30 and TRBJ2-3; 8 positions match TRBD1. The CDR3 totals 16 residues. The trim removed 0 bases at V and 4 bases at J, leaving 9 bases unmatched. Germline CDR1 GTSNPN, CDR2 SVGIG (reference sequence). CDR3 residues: CAWSVGLAGGADTQYF. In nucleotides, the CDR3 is TGTGCCTGGAGTGTGGGTCTGGCAGGGGGCGCAGATACGCAGTATTTT.

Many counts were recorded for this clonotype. The CDR3 DNA is TGTGCCAGCACTCCGGTCTACGAGCAGTACTTC. Encoded protein: CASTPVYEQYF. This chain uses TRBV2 with TRBJ2-7; unclear D gene. Trimming removed 7 bases at V and 3 bases at J, with 7 bases between. Looked up from germline, CDR1 is SNHLY and CDR2 is FYNNEI. This CDR3 has 11 amino acids. Full variable domain (outside the CDR3, taken from reference TRBV2 and TRBJ2-7): EPEVTQTPSHQVTQMGQEVILRCVPISNHLYFYWYRQILGQKVEFLVSFYNNEISEKSEIFDDQFSVERPDGSNFTLKIRSTKLEDSAMYFCASTPVYEQYFGPGTRLTVT.

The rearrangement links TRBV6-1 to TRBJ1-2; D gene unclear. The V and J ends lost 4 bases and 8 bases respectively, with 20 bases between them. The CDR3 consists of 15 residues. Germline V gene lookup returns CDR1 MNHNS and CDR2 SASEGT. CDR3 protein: CASSGEDGAPRGYTF. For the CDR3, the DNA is TGTGCCAGCAGTGGGGAGGACGGTGCCCCTAGGGGCTACACCTTC.

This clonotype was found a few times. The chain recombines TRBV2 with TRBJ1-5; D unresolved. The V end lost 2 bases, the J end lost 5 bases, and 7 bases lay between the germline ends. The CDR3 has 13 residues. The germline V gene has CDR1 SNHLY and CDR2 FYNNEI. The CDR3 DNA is TGTGCCAGCAGTGAAACAAACCATCAGCCCCAGCATTTT. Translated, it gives CASSETNHQPQHF.

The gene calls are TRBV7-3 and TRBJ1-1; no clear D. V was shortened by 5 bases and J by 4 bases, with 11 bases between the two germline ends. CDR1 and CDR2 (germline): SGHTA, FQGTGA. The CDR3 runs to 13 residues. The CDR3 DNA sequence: TGTGCCAGCAGCGGTCTGTCCAGCACTGAAGCTTTCTTT. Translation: CASSGLSSTEAFF.

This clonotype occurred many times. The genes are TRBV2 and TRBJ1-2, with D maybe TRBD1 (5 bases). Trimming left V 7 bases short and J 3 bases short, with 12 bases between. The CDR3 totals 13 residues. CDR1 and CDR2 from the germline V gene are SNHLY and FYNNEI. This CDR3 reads CASMFGGDYGYTF. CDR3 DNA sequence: TGTGCCAGCATGTTCGGGGGTGACTATGGCTACACCTTC.

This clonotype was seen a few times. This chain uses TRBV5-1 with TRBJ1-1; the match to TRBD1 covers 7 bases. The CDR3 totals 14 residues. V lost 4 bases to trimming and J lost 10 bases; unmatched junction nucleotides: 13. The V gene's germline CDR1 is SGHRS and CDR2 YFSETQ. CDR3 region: CASSPVGDSGGAFF. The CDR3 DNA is TGCGCCAGCAGCCCGGTTGGGGACAGTGGGGGAGCTTTCTTT.

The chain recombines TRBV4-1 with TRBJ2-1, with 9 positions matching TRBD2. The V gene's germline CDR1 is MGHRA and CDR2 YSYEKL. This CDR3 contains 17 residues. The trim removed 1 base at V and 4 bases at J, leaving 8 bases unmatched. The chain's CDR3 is CASSQGYQRGAYNEQFF. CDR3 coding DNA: TGCGCCAGCAGCCAAGGGTATCAGCGGGGGGCTTACAATGAGCAGTTCTTC.

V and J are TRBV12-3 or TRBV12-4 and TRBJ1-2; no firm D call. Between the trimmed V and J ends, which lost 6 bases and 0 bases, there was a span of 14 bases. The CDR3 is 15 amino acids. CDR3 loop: CASSPTLCANYGYTF. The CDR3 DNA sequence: TGTGCCAGCAGCCCCACCTTATGTGCTAACTATGGCTACACCTTC.

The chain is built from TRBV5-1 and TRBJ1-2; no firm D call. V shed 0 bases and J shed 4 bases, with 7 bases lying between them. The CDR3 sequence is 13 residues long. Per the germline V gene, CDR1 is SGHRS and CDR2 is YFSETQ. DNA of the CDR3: TGCGCCAGCAGCTTGGTAGCGGGCTATGGCTACACCTTC. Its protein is CASSLVAGYGYTF.

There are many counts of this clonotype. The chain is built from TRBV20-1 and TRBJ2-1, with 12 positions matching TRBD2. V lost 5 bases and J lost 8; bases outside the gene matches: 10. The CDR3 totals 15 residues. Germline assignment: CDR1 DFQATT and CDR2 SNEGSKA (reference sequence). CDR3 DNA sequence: TGCAGTGCTCCGAAGACTAGCGGGAGTATCTATGAGCAGTTCTTC. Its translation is CSAPKTSGSIYEQFF.

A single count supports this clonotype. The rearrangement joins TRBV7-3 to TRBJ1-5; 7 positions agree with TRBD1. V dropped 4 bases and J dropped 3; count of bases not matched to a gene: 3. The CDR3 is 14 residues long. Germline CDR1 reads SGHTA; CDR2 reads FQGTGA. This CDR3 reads CASSSGQLNQPQHF. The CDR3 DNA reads TGTGCCAGCAGCTCGGGACAGCTCAATCAGCCCCAGCATTTT.

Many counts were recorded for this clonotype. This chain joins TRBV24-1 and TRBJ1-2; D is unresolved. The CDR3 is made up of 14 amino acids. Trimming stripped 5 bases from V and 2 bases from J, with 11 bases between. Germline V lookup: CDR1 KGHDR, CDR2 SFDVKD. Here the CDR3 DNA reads TGTGCCACCAGTGGGCCTAAAAACAACTATGGCTACACCTTC. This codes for CATSGPKNNYGYTF.

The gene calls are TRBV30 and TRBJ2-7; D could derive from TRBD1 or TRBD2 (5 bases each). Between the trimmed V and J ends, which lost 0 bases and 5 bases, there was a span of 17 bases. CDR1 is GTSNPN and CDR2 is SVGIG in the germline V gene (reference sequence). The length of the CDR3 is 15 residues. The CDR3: CAWSVSSFWGNEQYF. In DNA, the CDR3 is TGTGCCTGGAGTGTAAGCTCTTTTTGGGGGAACGAGCAGTACTTC.

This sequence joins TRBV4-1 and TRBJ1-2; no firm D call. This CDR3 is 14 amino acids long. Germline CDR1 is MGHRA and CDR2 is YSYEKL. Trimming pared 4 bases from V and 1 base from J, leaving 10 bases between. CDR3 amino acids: CASSRSGGNYGYTF. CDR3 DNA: TGCGCCAGCAGCCGATCGGGCGGTAACTATGGCTACACCTTC.

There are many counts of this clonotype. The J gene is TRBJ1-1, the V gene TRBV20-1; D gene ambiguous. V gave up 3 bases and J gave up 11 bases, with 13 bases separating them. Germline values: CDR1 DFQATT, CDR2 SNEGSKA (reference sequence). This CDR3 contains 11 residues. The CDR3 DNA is TGCAGTGCTAGCCCCACACCGGTTGCTTTCTTT. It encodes CSASPTPVAFF.

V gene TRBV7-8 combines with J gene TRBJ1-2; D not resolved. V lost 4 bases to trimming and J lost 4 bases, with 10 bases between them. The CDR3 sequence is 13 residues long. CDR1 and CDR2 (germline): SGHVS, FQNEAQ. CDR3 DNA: TGTGCCAGCAGCTACCACACTTTCTATGGCTACACCTTC. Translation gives CASSYHTFYGYTF.

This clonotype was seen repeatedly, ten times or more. The CDR3 region is CASSDDSYNQPQHF. In DNA, the CDR3 is TGTGCCAGCAGCGATGACAGCTACAATCAGCCCCAGCATTTT. This chain uses TRBV2 with TRBJ1-5; D is perhaps TRBD1 (5 bases). Between the trimmed V and J ends, which lost 6 bases and 3 bases, there was a span of 12 bases. The CDR3 is 14 amino acids. The germline gives CDR1 SNHLY, CDR2 FYNNEI.

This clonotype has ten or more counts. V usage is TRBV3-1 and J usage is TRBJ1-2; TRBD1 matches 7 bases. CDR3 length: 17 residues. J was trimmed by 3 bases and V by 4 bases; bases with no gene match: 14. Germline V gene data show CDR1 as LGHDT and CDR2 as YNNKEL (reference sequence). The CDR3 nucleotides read TGTGCCAGCAGCCGCGACAGGGTGGGACTTAAACACTATGGCTACACCTTC. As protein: CASSRDRVGLKHYGYTF. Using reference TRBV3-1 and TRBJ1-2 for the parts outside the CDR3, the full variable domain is DTAVSQTPKYLVTQMGNDKSIKCEQNLGHDTMYWYKQDSKKFLKIMFSYNNKELIINETVPNRFSPKSPDKAHLNLHINSLELGDSAVYFCASSRDRVGLKHYGYTFGSGTRLTVV.

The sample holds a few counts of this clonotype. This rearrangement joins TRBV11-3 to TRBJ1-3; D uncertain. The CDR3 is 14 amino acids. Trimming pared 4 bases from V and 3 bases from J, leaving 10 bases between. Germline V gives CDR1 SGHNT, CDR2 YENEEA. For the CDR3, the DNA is TGTGCCAGCAGCTCCGACAACAATGGAAACACCATATATTTT. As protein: CASSSDNNGNTIYF.

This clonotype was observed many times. Here the CDR3 DNA reads TGTGCCAGCAGCTATTTCGGGATGCCCTACGAGCAGTACTTC. It translates to CASSYFGMPYEQYF. This chain joins TRBV5-8 and TRBJ2-7; maybe TRBD2 (5 bases). Trimming cost V 3 bases and J 2 bases, with 12 bases left between them. Germline CDR1 is SGHTS and CDR2 is YDEGEE. The CDR3 length is 14 residues.

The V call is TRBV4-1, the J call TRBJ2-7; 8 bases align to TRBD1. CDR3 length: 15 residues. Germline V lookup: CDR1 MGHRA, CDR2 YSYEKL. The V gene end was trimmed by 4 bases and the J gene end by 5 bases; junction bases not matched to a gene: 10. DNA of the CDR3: TGCGCCAGCAGCCTTCTACCGGGACAGGAGGACGAGCAGTACTTC. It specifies CASSLLPGQEDEQYF.

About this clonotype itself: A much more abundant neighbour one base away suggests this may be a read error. In DNA, the CDR3 is TGTGCCAGCAGCTCCCAGAGGCAGGTAGCCCCCACCTTC. Its translation is CASSSQRQVAPTF. The rearrangement links TRBV13 to TRBJ1-2; no firm D call. There are 13 residues in the CDR3. Germline-derived CDR1 and CDR2 are PRHDT and FYEKMQ (reference sequence). V was pared by 4 bases and J by 13 bases, with 19 bases between.

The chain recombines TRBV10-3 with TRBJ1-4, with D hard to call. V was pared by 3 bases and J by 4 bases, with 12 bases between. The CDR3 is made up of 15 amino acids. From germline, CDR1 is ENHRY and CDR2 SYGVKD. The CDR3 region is CAISERTADNEKLFF. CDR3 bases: TGTGCCATCAGTGAAAGAACAGCCGATAATGAAAAACTGTTTTTT.

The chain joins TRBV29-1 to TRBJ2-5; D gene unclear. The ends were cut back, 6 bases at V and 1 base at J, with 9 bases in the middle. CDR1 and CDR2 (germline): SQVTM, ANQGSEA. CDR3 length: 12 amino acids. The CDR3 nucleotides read TGCAGCGTAGCCGGGTTCCAAGAGACCCAGTACTTC. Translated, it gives CSVAGFQETQYF.

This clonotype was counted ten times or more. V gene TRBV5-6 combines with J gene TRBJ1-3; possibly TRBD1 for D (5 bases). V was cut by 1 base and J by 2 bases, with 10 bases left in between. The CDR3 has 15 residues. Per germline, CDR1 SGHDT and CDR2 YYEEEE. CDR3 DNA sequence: TGTGCCAGCAGCTTGACGGGGGGAACTGGAAACACCATATATTTT. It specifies CASSLTGGTGNTIYF.

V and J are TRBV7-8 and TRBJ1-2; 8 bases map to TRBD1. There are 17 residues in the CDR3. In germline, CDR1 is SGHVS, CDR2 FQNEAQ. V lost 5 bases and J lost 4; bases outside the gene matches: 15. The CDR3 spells CASSPPRTGRTSYGYTF. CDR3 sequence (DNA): TGTGCCAGCAGCCCTCCGAGGACAGGGAGGACAAGCTATGGCTACACCTTC.